This TCR beta chain is drawn from a study of cytomegalovirus exposure and HLA in healthy donors. Germline V gives CDR1 SGHTA, CDR2 FQGNSA. The CDR3 totals 14 residues. V shed 8 bases and J shed 1 base, with 12 bases lying between them. This clone turned up a few times. PCR primers comprised 60 Vbeta and 13 Jbeta primers. The assay was immunoSEQ multiplex PCR, and TCRdb's table has in-frame clones only and misses some. The table lists approximately 100,000 clones, approximately 9% of them singletons. The sequencing sample was made of PBMCs. The gene calls are TRBV7-2 and TRBJ2-1; a weak D match, TRBD1 (5 bases). The source is a man aged 50 to 59 in good health and CMV-seropositive. CDR3 loop: CASGDSPSYNEQFF. CDR3 sequence (DNA): TGTGCCAGCGGCGACAGTCCTTCCTACAATGAGCAGTTCTTC.